Described below is a single T cell receptor beta chain sequence and its context. Its antigen specificity is not known. No much larger clone exists at a distance of one base, and base qualities are not known. TCRbeta CDR3 regions were amplified from genomic DNA using the immunoSEQ Assay, a bias-controlled multiplex PCR. Regarding the original processing steps: Nucleated cell counts per sample were estimated from amplification of reference gene primers within the assay. To quantify the absolute abundance of each unique TCRbeta CDR3 rearrangement, sequence reads were collapsed and filtered. Productive Simpson clonality was computed per sample as the square root of Simpson's diversity index over productive rearrangements. In TCRdb, the immuneACCESS table is reduced to in-frame sequences with V and J assigned. These tables do not hold every clone; where another copy was compared, an unresolved V gene accounts for under half, and the others remain unexplained. That table is the source of V, J and clone size, and D and trimming were worked out from the DNA. This sample holds approximately 470,000 clones; approximately 85% were observed only once. The top ten clonotypes cover approximately 3% of the sample.

This entry is derived from a study of blood T cell repertoires in COVID-19 (TCRdb year 2020). In the study overall: Collaborator samples came from the United States, Italy and Spain and covered acute and convalescent phases of COVID-19. The prospective study material was composed of cDNA or gDNA derived from T cells, B-cell-depleted T cells, or PBMCs. A freely available public database, intended as a resource for researchers studying the immune response to SARS-CoV-2, is where the repertoires were released. The samples were drawn from two sources: the first 160 participants of the ongoing ImmuneRACE study, and 1,000 to 1,500 subjects contributed by 6 global collaborators. Sample metadata almost always included a de-identified subject ID, COVID-19 status, age in years and sex. The dataset comprised deeply sampled blood TCRbeta repertoires from subjects exposed to, actively infected with, or recovered from COVID-19. Where available, HLA class I and class II types were taken from metadata supplied by the sample provider and were not determined by assay-based typing. Overall study results and their limits: The quantity of clinical and demographic metadata differed by source and by participant and was supplied without curation.

Whole blood was collected in K2EDTA tubes by collaborating institutions according to the institutions' own protocols. Collaborator samples were shipped for TCRbeta analysis as frozen whole blood, isolated PBMCs, or DNA extracted from either sample type. The origin of this receptor is a human donor in a cohort sampled during active COVID-19. The sequenced sample consisted of peripheral blood.

The CDR3 amino acid sequence is: CASSSSGALSTDTQYF. The DNA is TGTGCCAGCAGCTCTTCAGGGGCCCTTAGCACAGATACGCAGTATTTT. The sequence links TRBV7-9 to TRBJ2-3; TRBD1 is a weak D gene call, 6 bases matching. Between the V and J ends, shortened by 4 bases and 0 bases respectively, the junction contains 14 bases. The germline V gene (reference sequence) supplies CDR1 SEHNR and CDR2 FQNEAQ. The CDR3 measures 16 amino acids from cysteine to phenylalanine. The CDR3 DNA has 48 bases and is translated from base 1.